The clone carrying this T cell receptor beta chain appeared a few times. Its antigen is undetermined. This entry comes from a study of human T cells and chemical hapten exposure. Study-level information: How much TCR each sample yielded varied, mostly because pooled library volumes differed slightly.

TCRdb re-called the RACE reads with MiXCR, one entry per CDR3 protein. The sample holds about 140,000 distinct CDR3 sequences; 10% to 15% are singletons and the top ten take less than 1.5%. The CDR3 sequence is 12 residues long. The germline CDR1 and CDR2 sequences are SGHTA and FQGNSA. V was shortened by 4 bases and J by 5 bases, with 8 bases between the two germline ends. As to time point: patch test 2, 6 weeks after DPC sensitization. Specified treatment: therapeutic diphenylcyclopropenone sensitization with weekly scalp DPC. Donation of samples came from alopecia patients who were 18 to 70 years old and suitable for DPC. The study, taken as a whole, reports: Expanded TCRs formed significantly more large CDR3 similarity clusters than controls.

The V and J genes are TRBV7-2 and TRBJ2-5, with no clear D. Here the sequenced sample was whole blood, taken in connection with sensitization to the hapten diphenylcyclopropenone (DPC). The receptor was derived from a woman in her fifties or sixties with alopecia areata. Some clones in this sample may be carry-over from other donors' samples. The CDR3 protein is CASSSPPETQYF. The DNA of the CDR3 is TGTGCCAGCAGCTCCCCCCCCGAGACCCAGTACTTC.